This TCR beta chain was profiled in a study of CD4+ T cells in melanoma. Whole-study findings and limits: In melanoma, neoantigen-specific CD4+ T cells reportedly differed in differentiation state. A reported correlation linked neoantigen-specific CD4+ T cells to CD8+, macrophage and B cell function.

The CDR3 has 13 amino acids. The germline gives CDR1 MNHNY, CDR2 SVGAGI (reference sequence). Trimming pared 0 bases from V and 8 bases from J, leaving 8 bases between. Clones were sequenced by immunoSEQ multiplex PCR, and TCRdb holds only the in-frame ones, with some missing. The sample holds around 130,000 clones, about 93% seen once. Remarks on this clone: The antigen is undetermined.

The chain uses TRBV6-6 and TRBJ1-5, with D possibly matching TRBD1 (5 bases). This TCR derives from a human donor with melanoma. The CDR3 sequence is CASSYSGAEPQHF. The CDR3 coding sequence is TGTGCCAGCAGTTACTCTGGGGCGGAGCCCCAGCATTTT.